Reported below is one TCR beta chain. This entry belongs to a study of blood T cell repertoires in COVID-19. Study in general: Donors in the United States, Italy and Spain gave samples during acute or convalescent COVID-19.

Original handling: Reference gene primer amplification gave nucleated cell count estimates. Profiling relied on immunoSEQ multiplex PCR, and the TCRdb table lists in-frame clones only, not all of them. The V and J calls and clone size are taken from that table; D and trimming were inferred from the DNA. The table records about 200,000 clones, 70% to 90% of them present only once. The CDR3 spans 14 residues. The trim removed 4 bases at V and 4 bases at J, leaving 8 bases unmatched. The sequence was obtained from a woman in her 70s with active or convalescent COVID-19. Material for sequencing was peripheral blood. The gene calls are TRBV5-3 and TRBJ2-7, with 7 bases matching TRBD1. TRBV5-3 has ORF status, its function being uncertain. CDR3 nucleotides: TGTGCCAGAAGCCCTCAAGGGGGCAAGTACGAGCAGTACTTC. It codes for CARSPQGGKYEQYF.